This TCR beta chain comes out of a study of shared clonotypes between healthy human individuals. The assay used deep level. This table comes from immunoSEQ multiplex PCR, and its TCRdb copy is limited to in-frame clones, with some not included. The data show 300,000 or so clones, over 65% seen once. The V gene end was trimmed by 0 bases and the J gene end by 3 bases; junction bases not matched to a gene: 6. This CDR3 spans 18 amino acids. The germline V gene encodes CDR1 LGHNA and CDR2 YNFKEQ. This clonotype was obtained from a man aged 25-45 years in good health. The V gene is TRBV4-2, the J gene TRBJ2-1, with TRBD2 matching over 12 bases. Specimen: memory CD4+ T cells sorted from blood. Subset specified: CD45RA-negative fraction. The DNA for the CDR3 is TGTGCCAGCAGCCAAGACCCGGGACTAGCGGGTGGCTACAATGAGCAGTTCTTC. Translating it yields CASSQDPGLAGGYNEQFF.